This T cell receptor beta chain derives from a study of monozygotic twins with inflammatory bowel disease. As concerns this clonotype: What it binds is not known.

This CDR3 region has 14 residues. Germline V gene lookup returns CDR1 MNHEY and CDR2 SMNVEV (reference sequence). Study-wide results and limits: The data gave no support to a single strong IBD-associated signal or clonotype. Relative to healthy twins, IBD patients had fewer clonotypes in common with others, a gap that was especially apparent with disease activity.

A 6-nucleotide sample barcode was carried by the UMIs, which template switching added. The study subjected TCRalpha and TCRbeta cDNA to two nested PCRs of around 15 and 9 cycles. TCRdb re-analyzed the 5' RACE reads; it lists each CDR3 protein once, without DNA. The sample's table shows a few hundred thousand distinct CDR3 sequences. This chain links TRBV27 with TRBJ1-2. This clonotype was obtained from a human donor with ulcerative colitis or Crohn's disease, or a healthy co-twin of an affected twin (not recorded which). Source material: blood. The CDR3 reads CASSSRQRNYGYTF.